This TCR beta chain originates from a study of beta chain features in type 1 diabetes. Whole-study findings and limits: Shortening that was moderate but significant affected the TCRB CDR3s of Type 1 diabetes patients in all four CD4+ subsets.

It was one heparinised blood draw, averaging approximately 100 mL, that each donor gave. Of note for this clone: What it binds is unknown.

All of the isolated RNA was reverse transcribed, so expressed TCRB transcripts were sequenced. Profiled with immunoSEQ multiplex PCR; TCRdb holds only in-frame clones, not every one. The sample has around 500,000 clones, approximately 28% seen once. Input material: naive CD4+ T cells from blood. This clonotype was sampled from a man between 18 and 35 years old in good health.

Written as DNA, the CDR3 is TGTGCCAGCAGCCCGGACCTGAACTATGGCTACACCTTC. Its translation: CASSPDLNYGYTF. The chain uses TRBV11-2 and TRBJ1-2; no clear D gene. CDR1 is SGHAT and CDR2 is FQNNGV in the germline V gene. CDR3 size: 13 residues. Trimming took 5 bases from V and 2 from J, leaving 9 bases between them.